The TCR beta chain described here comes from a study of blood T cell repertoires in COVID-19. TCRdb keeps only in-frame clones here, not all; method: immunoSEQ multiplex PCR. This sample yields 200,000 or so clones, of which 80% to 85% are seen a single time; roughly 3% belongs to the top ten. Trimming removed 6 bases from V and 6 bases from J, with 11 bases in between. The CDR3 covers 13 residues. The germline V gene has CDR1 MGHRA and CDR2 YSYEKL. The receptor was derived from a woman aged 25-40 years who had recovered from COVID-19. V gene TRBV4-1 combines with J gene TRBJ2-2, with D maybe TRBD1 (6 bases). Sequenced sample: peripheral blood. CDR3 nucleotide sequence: TGCGCCAGCAGTCGTACAGGGTCCGGGGAGCTGTTTTTT. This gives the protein CASSRTGSGELFF.